This T cell receptor beta chain stems from a study of cytomegalovirus exposure and HLA in healthy donors. The method was immunoSEQ multiplex PCR; TCRdb's version includes in-frame clones alone and lacks a portion of them. This sample has about 86,000 clones, with 90% to 95% found just once. This CDR3 spans 15 amino acids. The germline V gene encodes CDR1 MNHEY and CDR2 SMNVEV (reference sequence). V dropped 6 bases and J dropped 3; count of bases not matched to a gene: 7. Comments on this clone: Its antigen is not identified.

Points from the study as a whole: The authors listed about 170 TCR beta chains as cytomegalovirus-associated.

Material for sequencing was PBMCs. The chain uses TRBV27 and TRBJ2-1; TRBD1 aligns across 8 bases. This receptor was identified in a man aged 18 to 30 in good health and CMV-seronegative. The CDR3 is CASREAGTGYNEQFF. For the CDR3, the DNA is TGTGCCAGCAGGGAAGCCGGGACAGGCTACAATGAGCAGTTCTTC.